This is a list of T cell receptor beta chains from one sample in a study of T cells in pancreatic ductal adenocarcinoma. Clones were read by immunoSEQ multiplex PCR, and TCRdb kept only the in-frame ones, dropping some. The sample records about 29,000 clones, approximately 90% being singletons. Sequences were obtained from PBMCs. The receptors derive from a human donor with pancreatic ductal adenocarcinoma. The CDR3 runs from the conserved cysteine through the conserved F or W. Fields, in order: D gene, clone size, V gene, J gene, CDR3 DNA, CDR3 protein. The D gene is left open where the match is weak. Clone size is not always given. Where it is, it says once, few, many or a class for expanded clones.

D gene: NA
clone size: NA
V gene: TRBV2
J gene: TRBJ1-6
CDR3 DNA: TGTGCCAGCAGAGGGGTAATGGTGTCACCCCTCCACTTT
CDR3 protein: CASRGVMVSPLHF

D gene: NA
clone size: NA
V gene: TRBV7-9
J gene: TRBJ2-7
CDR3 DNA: TGTGCCAGCGCGGCTATGAGTTACGAGCAGTACTTC
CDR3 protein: CASAAMSYEQYF

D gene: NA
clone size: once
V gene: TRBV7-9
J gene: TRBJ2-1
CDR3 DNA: TGTGCCAGCAGCTTAGCCAATAACAATGAGCAGTTCTTC
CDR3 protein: CASSLANNNEQFF

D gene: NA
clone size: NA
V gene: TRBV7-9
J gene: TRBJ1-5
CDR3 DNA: TGTGCCAGCAGCTTAGAAGGGTATAGCAATCAGCCCCAGCATTTT
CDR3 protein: CASSLEGYSNQPQHF

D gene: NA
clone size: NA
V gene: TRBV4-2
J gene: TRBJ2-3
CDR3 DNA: TGTGCCAGCAGCCTCGTAATGCGGGGAGACGGAGATACGCAGTATTTT
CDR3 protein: CASSLVMRGDGDTQYF

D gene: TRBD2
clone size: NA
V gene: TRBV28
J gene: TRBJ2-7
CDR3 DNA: TGTGCCAGCAGTTTTAGGGCTAGCGGGTACGAGCAGTACTTC
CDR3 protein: CASSFRASGYEQYF

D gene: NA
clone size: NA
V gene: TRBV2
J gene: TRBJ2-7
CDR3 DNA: TGTGCCAGCAGTCCGGTTCTTTACGAGCAGTACTTC
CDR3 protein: CASSPVLYEQYF

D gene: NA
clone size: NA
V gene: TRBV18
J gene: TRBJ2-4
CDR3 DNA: TGTGCCAGCTCACCACCAAGCATGAACATTCAGTACTTC
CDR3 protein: CASSPPSMNIQYF

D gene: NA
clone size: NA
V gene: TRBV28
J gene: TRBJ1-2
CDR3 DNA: TGTGCCAGCATCCCAAGCCACAGAACTAACTATGGCTACACCTTC
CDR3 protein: CASIPSHRTNYGYTF

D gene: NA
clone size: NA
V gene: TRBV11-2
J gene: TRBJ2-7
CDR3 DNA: TGTGCCAGCAGCTTAAATTCCCCCTACGAGCAGTACTTC
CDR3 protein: CASSLNSPYEQYF

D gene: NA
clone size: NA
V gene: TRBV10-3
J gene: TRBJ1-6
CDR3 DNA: TGTGCCATCAGTGAGGGGGGGAGCTCCTATAATTCACCCCTCCACTTT
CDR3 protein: CAISEGGSSYNSPLHF

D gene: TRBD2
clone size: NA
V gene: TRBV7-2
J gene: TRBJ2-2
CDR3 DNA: TGTGCCAGCAGCTCGCACCTAGCGGGAGTGGTCGGGGAGCTGTTTTTT
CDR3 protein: CASSSHLAGVVGELFF

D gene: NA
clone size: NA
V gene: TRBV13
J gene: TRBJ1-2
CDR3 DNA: TGTGCCAGCAGCTACCGGGACGGTGGCTACACCTTC
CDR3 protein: CASSYRDGGYTF

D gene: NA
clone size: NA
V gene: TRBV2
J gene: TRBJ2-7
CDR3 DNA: TGTGCCAGCACCTTTGGGGGGAACACAGATAGCGAGAACAGCTCCTACGAGCAGTACTTC
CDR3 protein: CASTFGGNTDSENSSYEQYF

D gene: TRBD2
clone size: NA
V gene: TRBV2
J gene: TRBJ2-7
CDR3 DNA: TGTGCCAGCAACGGACTAGCGGGATTCTCCTACGAGCAGTACTTC
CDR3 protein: CASNGLAGFSYEQYF

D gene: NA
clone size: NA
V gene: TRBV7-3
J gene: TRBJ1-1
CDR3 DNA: TGTGCCAGCAGCTTAGCCGGACACAACACTGAAGCTTTCTTT
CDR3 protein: CASSLAGHNTEAFF

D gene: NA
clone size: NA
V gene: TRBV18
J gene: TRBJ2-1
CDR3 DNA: TGTGCCAGCTTGTCTCCTACGAACTACAATGAGCAGTTCTTC
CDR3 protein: CASLSPTNYNEQFF

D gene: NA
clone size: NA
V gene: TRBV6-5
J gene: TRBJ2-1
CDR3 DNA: TGTGCCAGCAGGAAGTGGGATGGCTCCTACAATGAGCAGTTCTTC
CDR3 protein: CASRKWDGSYNEQFF

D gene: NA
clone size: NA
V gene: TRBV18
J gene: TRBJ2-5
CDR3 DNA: TGTGCCAGCTCACCGCAGAGACAAGAGACCCAGTACTTC
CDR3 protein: CASSPQRQETQYF

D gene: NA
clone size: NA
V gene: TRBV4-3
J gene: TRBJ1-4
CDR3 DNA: TGCGCCCGGCCGGAAAAACTGTTTTTT
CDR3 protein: CARPEKLFF

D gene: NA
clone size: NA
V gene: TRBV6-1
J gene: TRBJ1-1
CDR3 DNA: TGTGCCAGCCGGGCCGCGGTGAACACTGAAGCTTTCTTT
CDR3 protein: CASRAAVNTEAFF

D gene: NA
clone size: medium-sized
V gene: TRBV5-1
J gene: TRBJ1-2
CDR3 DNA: TGCGCCAGCAGAGAAGGGGGGTATGGCTACACCTTC
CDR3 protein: CASREGGYGYTF

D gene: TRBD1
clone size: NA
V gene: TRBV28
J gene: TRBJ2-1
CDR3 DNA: TGTGCCAGCAGTTGGGACAGGGGGGCGGATGAGCAGTTCTTC
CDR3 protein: CASSWDRGADEQFF

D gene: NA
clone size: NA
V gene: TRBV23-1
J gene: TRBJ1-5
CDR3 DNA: TGCGCCAGCAGTCAATTTGTGACGGGGGATAGCAATCAGCCCCAGCATTTT
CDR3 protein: CASSQFVTGDSNQPQHF

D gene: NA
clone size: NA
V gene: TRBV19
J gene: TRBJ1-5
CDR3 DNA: TGTGCCAGTAGAATACCAGGGAGCAATCAGCCCCAGCATTTT
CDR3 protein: CASRIPGSNQPQHF

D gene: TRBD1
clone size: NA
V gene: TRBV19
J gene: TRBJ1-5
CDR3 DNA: TGTGCCAGTAGTGCCGGGACAGGGCCGATCGGGGCCCAGCATTTT
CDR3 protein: CASSAGTGPIGAQHF

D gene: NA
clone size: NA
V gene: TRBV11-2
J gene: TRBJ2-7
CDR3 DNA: TGTGCCAGCAGCTTAGGGTCGTCGGACTACGAGCAGTACTTC
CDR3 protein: CASSLGSSDYEQYF

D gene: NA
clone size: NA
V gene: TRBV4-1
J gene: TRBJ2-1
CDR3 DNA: TGCGCCAGCAGCCAAGGGACAGCAGATGGTGAGCAGTTCTTC
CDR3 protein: CASSQGTADGEQFF

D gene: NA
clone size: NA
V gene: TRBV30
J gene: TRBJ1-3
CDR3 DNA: TGTGCCTGGAGTGAAATGTCTCATGGGGGAAACACCATATATTTT
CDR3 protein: CAWSEMSHGGNTIYF

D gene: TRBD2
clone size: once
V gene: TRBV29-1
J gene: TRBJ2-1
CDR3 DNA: TGCAGCGACCTCCCCCCGGGACTAGCGGGAGGGCCCGATGAGCAGTTCTTC
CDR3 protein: CSDLPPGLAGGPDEQFF

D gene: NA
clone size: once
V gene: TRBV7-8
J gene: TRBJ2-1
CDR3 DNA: TGTGCCAGCAGCTACGGGGGTTCGGTGGAGCAGTTCTTC
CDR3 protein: CASSYGGSVEQFF

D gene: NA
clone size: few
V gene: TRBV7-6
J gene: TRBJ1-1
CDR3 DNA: TGTGCCAGCAGCTTGGACTATAAGAACACTGAAGCTTTCTTT
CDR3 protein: CASSLDYKNTEAFF

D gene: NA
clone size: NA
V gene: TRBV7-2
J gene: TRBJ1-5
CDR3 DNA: TGTGCCAGCAGCTTAGTAGGGGAGTTGGGTCAGCCCCAGCATTTT
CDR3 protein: CASSLVGELGQPQHF

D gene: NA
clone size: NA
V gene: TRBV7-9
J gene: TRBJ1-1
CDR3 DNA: TGTGCCAGCAGCATAGATGGGCTGCAGCTTGAAGCTTTCTTT
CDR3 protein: CASSIDGLQLEAFF

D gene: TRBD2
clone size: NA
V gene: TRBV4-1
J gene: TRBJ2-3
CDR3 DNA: TGCGCCAGCAGCCAAGACCTAGGACTAGCGGGAGATTTCACAGATACGCAGTATTTT
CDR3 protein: CASSQDLGLAGDFTDTQYF

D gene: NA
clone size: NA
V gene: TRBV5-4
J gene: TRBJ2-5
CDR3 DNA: TGTGCCAGCAGGTGGGGGGGCTCGCTGGGGGAGACCCAGTACTTC
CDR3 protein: CASRWGGSLGETQYF

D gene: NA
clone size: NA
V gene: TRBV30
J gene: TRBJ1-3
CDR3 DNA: TGTGCCTGGAGTACTGGAAACACCATATATTTT
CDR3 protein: CAWSTGNTIYF

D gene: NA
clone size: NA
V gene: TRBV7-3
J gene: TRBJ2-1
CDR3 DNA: TGTGCCAGCACCTTAGTCCCATTGACTCTCAATGAGCAGTTCTTC
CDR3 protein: CASTLVPLTLNEQFF

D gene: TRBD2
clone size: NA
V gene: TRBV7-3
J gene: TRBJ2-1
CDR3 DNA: TGTGCCAGCAGCTCTCAAGCGGGAGGGCCCTACAATGAGCAGTTCTTC
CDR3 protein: CASSSQAGGPYNEQFF

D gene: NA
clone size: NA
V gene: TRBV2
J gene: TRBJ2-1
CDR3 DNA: TGTGCCAGCGTGAGGGGGGCCGGGGAGCAGTTCTTC
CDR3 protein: CASVRGAGEQFF

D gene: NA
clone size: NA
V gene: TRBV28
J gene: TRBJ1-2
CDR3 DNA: TGTGCCAGCAGTCATCCGGCACAGGGAGGTGGCTACACCTTC
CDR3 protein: CASSHPAQGGGYTF

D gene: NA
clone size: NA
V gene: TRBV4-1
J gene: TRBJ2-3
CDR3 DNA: TGCGCCAGCAGCCAAGAGGAGGGTGCGAACACAGATACGCAGTATTTT
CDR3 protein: CASSQEEGANTDTQYF